These 27 T cell receptor beta chains were sequenced from one sample in a study of T cell responses to AZD1222 COVID-19 vaccine. Sequencing used immunoSEQ multiplex PCR; TCRdb keeps in-frame clones, though not all of them. The repertoire has 55,000 to 85,000 clones, about four fifths of them found once; the top ten carry about 9.4%. The material sequenced was peripheral blood, taken on day 0 of AZD1222 vaccination. The receptors shown here come from an adult in good health.

This sequence joins TRBV5-1 and TRBJ1-4; no clear D. Trimming took off 2 bases at V and 8 bases at J, with 4 bases between the two ends. CDR1 and CDR2 (germline): SGHRS, YFSETQ. This CDR3 region has 11 residues. CDR3 bases: TGCGCCAGCAGCTTAGGAGAAAAACTGTTTTTT. Translation gives CASSLGEKLFF.

This clone occurred a few times. The rearrangement links TRBV18 to TRBJ1-2; a possible D gene is TRBD1 (6 bases). The V end was cut by 2 bases, the J end by 2 bases, with 6 bases between. This CDR3 is built from 13 residues. Germline loops: CDR1 KGHSH, CDR2 LQKENI. The chain's CDR3 is CASSPTGNYGYTF. CDR3 nucleotide sequence: TGTGCCAGCTCACCAACAGGGAACTATGGCTACACCTTC.

Note on this clone: Germline is not matched at one junction end, which may reflect a read error. This chain uses TRBV4-1 with TRBJ2-7, with D maybe TRBD2 (5 bases). Germline CDR1 MGHRA, CDR2 YSYEKL. The CDR3 sequence is 15 residues long. Here the CDR3 reads CASSQGLQERTPPNF. The CDR3 nucleotides read TGCGCCAGCAGCCAAGGACTACAAGAACGGACCCCTCCAAACTTC.

The chain employs TRBV10-2 and TRBJ1-2; 7 bases fit TRBD1. This CDR3 spans 13 amino acids. From germline, CDR1 is WSHSY and CDR2 SAAADI. The ends lost 5 bases at V and 6 bases at J; junction bases unmatched: 6. CDR3 nucleotide sequence: TGCGCCAGCAGTTTAACAGACAGGGATGGCTACACCTTC. Protein: CASSLTDRDGYTF.

This chain links TRBV3-1 (or the pseudogene TRBV3-2) with TRBJ1-2; weak D call: TRBD1 (5 bases). Per the germline V gene, CDR1 is LGHDT and CDR2 is YNNKEL (reference sequence). Trimming removed 6 bases from V and 8 bases from J, with 22 bases in between. The CDR3 has 15 amino acids. CDR3 in amino acids: CASRGSGGLAGGYTF. CDR3 in DNA: TGTGCCAGCAGGGGCAGTGGGGGACTAGCAGGGGGCTACACCTTC.

V and J are TRBV7-2 and TRBJ2-7; 11 positions agree with TRBD2. The V gene end was trimmed by 3 bases and the J gene end by 5 bases; junction bases not matched to a gene: 6. Germline CDR1 is SGHTA and CDR2 is FQGNSA. This CDR3 is built from 15 residues. CDR3: CASSFQTSGADEQYF. The CDR3, as DNA: TGTGCCAGCAGCTTCCAGACTAGCGGGGCGGACGAGCAGTACTTC.

This clone occurred once. The chain recombines TRBV6-5 with TRBJ2-1; D gene uncertain. The V and J ends lost 5 bases and 7 bases respectively, with 15 bases between them. Germline CDR1 is MNHEY and CDR2 is SVGAGI. CDR3 size: 14 residues. The DNA of the CDR3 is TGTGCCAGCAGTCGGCGGATAGGGCCGAATGAGCAGTTCTTC. Residues: CASSRRIGPNEQFF.

J is TRBJ1-1 and V is TRBV14; D gene uncertain. Looked up from germline, CDR1 is SGHDN and CDR2 is FVKESK. V lost 1 base and J lost 8, with 8 bases in between. This CDR3 spans 12 amino acids. CDR3 sequence reads: CASSQGSQEAFF. CDR3 nucleotide sequence: TGTGCCAGCAGCCAAGGAAGTCAGGAAGCTTTCTTT.

V and J are TRBV5-1 and TRBJ2-2, with a weak D call TRBD1 (6 bases). From germline, CDR1 is SGHRS and CDR2 YFSETQ. This CDR3 contains 15 residues. Trimming took 2 bases from V and 5 from J, leaving 13 bases between them. The CDR3 DNA is TGCGCCAGCAGCTTTTCCCTCACAGGGACCGGGGAGCTGTTTTTT. Translating gives CASSFSLTGTGELFF.

The chain employs TRBV24-1 and TRBJ2-5; 11 bases are a match to TRBD2. CDR3 length: 15 residues. Losses at the gene ends were 7 bases for V and 4 bases for J; bases not matched to a gene: 7. Germline loops: CDR1 KGHDR, CDR2 SFDVKD. The CDR3 DNA reads TGTGCCACCAGCTATAGCGGGGGGGCCGGAGAGACCCAGTACTTC. It codes for CATSYSGGAGETQYF.

V and J are TRBV7-2 and TRBJ1-6; the match to TRBD1 covers 8 bases. The CDR3 has 15 amino acids. Germline trimming cut 0 bases from V and 6 bases from J; bases unmatched to any gene: 1. The germline CDR1 and CDR2 sequences are SGHTA and FQGNSA. The DNA of the CDR3 is TGTGCCAGCAGCTTAGCCCAGGGGGCTAATTCACCCCTCCACTTT. It yields the protein CASSLAQGANSPLHF.

This clone was found a few times. This chain connects TRBV11-2 to TRBJ2-1; possible D gene TRBD1, 7 bases. The V end was cut by 1 base, the J end by 7 bases, with 20 bases between. The germline gives CDR1 SGHAT, CDR2 FQNNGV. There are 17 residues in the CDR3. The CDR3 reads CASSLGHRDRGRNEQFF. The CDR3 region has the DNA TGTGCCAGCAGCTTAGGGCACCGGGACAGAGGGAGGAATGAGCAGTTCTTC. The whole variable domain, filled in from reference TRBV11-2 and TRBJ2-1, reads EAGVAQSPRYKIIEKRQSVAFWCNPISGHATLYWYQQILGQGPKLLIQFQNNGVVDDSQLPKDRFSAERLKGVDSTLKIQPAKLEDSAVYLCASSLGHRDRGRNEQFFGPGTRLTVL.

This chain's CDR3 is CASSSPSRLGGELFF. The CDR3 DNA follows: TGTGCCAGCAGTTCGCCTAGCCGACTAGGCGGGGAGCTGTTTTTT. This rearrangement joins TRBV7-9 to TRBJ2-2, with D tentatively TRBD2 (6 bases). The ends were cut back, 6 bases at V and 7 bases at J, with 18 bases in the middle. Looked up from germline, CDR1 is SEHNR and CDR2 is FQNEAQ (reference sequence). The CDR3 sequence is 15 residues long.

This clone was picked up one time. The chain uses TRBV3-1 (or the pseudogene TRBV3-2) and TRBJ1-1; TRBD1 aligns across 7 bases. The CDR3 length is 13 residues. V lost 3 bases, J lost 4 bases, and 2 bases stayed unmatched. Germline values: CDR1 LGHDT, CDR2 YNNKEL (reference sequence). The CDR3 nucleotides read TGTGCCAGCAGCCACAGGGGGGGCACTGAAGCTTTCTTT. Its translation is CASSHRGGTEAFF.

This chain uses TRBV6-1 with TRBJ2-3; the match to TRBD1 covers 9 bases. The CDR3 has 17 amino acids. Germline CDR1 reads MNHNS; CDR2 reads SASEGT. Trimming took 1 base from V and 2 from J; bases not matched to a gene: 7. CDR3 bases: TGTGCCAGCAGTGAAGTCGGACAGGGGTTAACCACAGATACGCAGTATTTT. Its translation is CASSEVGQGLTTDTQYF.

This chain uses TRBV9 with TRBJ1-6, with D maybe TRBD1 (6 bases). There are 15 residues in the CDR3. V lost 0 bases and J lost 9, with 13 bases in between. CDR1 SGDLS and CDR2 YYNGEE come from the germline V gene. CDR3 DNA: TGTGCCAGCAGCGTAGAGGGGGGGCCAGGTTCACCCCTCCACTTT. It yields the protein CASSVEGGPGSPLHF.

This clone was picked up one time. The chain combines TRBV29-1 with TRBJ2-7; TRBD2 is a possible D gene (6 bases). This CDR3 comprises 16 residues. The germline gives CDR1 SQVTM, CDR2 ANQGSEA. V was trimmed by 8 bases and J by 2 bases, leaving 25 bases between them. The CDR3 DNA follows: TGCAGCCCTGCCCACAACCGGGACGGACTAACCTACGAGCAGTACTTC. It encodes CSPAHNRDGLTYEQYF.

The rearrangement uses TRBV4-2 and TRBJ1-2, with D possibly TRBD1 on 6 matching bases. The CDR3 consists of 14 residues. CDR1 LGHNA and CDR2 YNFKEQ come from the germline V gene. Trimming shortened V by 5 bases and J by 7 bases, and 17 bases separated the two germline ends. CDR3 in amino acids: CASSFYREGSGYTF. In nucleotides, the CDR3 is TGTGCCAGCAGCTTTTACAGGGAGGGTAGTGGCTACACCTTC.

The chain links TRBV6-6 to TRBJ2-1; possible D gene TRBD2, 6 bases. The CDR3 is 14 residues long. V was clipped by 2 bases and J by 4 bases, with 9 bases between them. Germline values: CDR1 MNHNY, CDR2 SVGAGI (reference sequence). The CDR3 loop reads CASSYGGAYNEQFF. The CDR3 bases are TGTGCCAGCAGTTACGGCGGGGCTTACAATGAGCAGTTCTTC.

Only a few counts were recorded for this clone. The chain combines TRBV7-9 with TRBJ2-3; D tentatively fits TRBD1 or TRBD2 (5 bases each). This CDR3 has 16 amino acids. V was shortened by 5 bases and J by 0 bases, with 15 bases between the two germline ends. Germline V gene lookup returns CDR1 SEHNR and CDR2 FQNEAQ (reference sequence). This CDR3 is CASSTTGTGSTDTQYF. The CDR3 DNA reads TGTGCCAGCAGCACCACCGGGACGGGTAGCACAGATACGCAGTATTTT.

The chain couples TRBV7-6 to TRBJ2-5, with TRBD2 matching 11 bases. The CDR3 covers 15 residues. CDR1 and CDR2 (germline): SGHVS, FNYEAQ. Unmatched junction bases numbered 6, after V lost 5 bases and J lost 4 bases. CDR3 sequence: CASSPRLAGGETQYF. The CDR3 nucleotides are TGTGCCAGCAGCCCCCGGCTAGCGGGGGGAGAGACCCAGTACTTC. Using reference TRBV7-6 and TRBJ2-5 for the parts outside the CDR3, the full variable domain is GAGVSQSPRYKVTKRGQDVALRCDPISGHVSLYWYRQALGQGPEFLTYFNYEAQQDKSGLPNDRFSAERPEGSISTLTIQRTEQRDSAMYRCASSPRLAGGETQYFGPGTRLLVL.

J is TRBJ1-4 and V is TRBV5-6, with a weak D call TRBD1 (6 bases). V was cut by 2 bases and J by 8 bases, with 10 bases left in between. The CDR3 runs to 13 residues. The germline V gene has CDR1 SGHDT and CDR2 YYEEEE. The CDR3 DNA reads TGTGCCAGCAGCTTACAGGGATTCGAAAAACTGTTTTTT. Protein: CASSLQGFEKLFF.

This clone was counted only a few times. This chain joins TRBV11-2 and TRBJ2-1, with D perhaps assigned TRBD1 or TRBD2 (5 bases each). V lost 5 bases, J lost 8 bases, and 16 bases lay in between. The CDR3 contains 14 residues. Germline CDR1 and CDR2: SGHAT and FQNNGV. This CDR3 is CASSVGTPRDEQFF. The CDR3 DNA follows: TGTGCCAGCAGCGTCGGGACCCCAAGGGATGAGCAGTTCTTC.

The chain links TRBV13 to TRBJ1-1, with a tentative D call TRBD1 (6 bases). Germline V lookup: CDR1 PRHDT, CDR2 FYEKMQ (reference sequence). The CDR3 contains 12 residues. V was pared by 0 bases and J by 7 bases, with 6 bases between. The CDR3 nucleotides are TGTGCCAGCAGCTTAGGACAGGGTGAAGCTTTCTTT. It is translated as CASSLGQGEAFF.

The chain is built from TRBV6-5 and TRBJ1-4; TRBD1 matches 7 bases. The CDR3 runs to 15 residues. Trimming at V came to 6 bases and at J to 7 bases, leaving 11 bases not matched to a gene. Germline CDR1 and CDR2: MNHEY and SVGAGI. CDR3 in amino acids: CASSRGQLGREKLFF. CDR3 nucleotide sequence: TGTGCCAGCAGCCGGGGACAGCTCGGTCGTGAAAAACTGTTTTTT.

The chain recombines TRBV18 with TRBJ2-7; tentatively, D is TRBD2 (7 bases). Germline CDR1 reads KGHSH; CDR2 reads LQKENI. V gave up 3 bases and J gave up 7 bases, with 19 bases separating them. The CDR3 runs to 15 residues. The CDR3 is CASSPQRDTTREQYF. As DNA, the CDR3 is TGTGCCAGCTCACCTCAGCGGGACACTACTCGGGAGCAGTACTTC. The variable domain in full, with the rest retrieved from reference TRBV18 and TRBJ2-7, is NAGVMQNPRHLVRRRGQEARLRCSPMKGHSHVYWYRQLPEEGLKFMVYLQKENIIDESGMPKERFSAEFPKEGPSILRIQQVVRGDSAAYFCASSPQRDTTREQYFGPGTRLTVT.

This chain links TRBV10-1 with TRBJ1-2, with D unresolved. CDR3 length equals 13 residues. Trimming pared 6 bases from V and 7 bases from J, leaving 15 bases between. In germline, CDR1 is WNHNN, CDR2 SYGVQD (reference sequence). The CDR3 loop is CASRERPGGGYTF. The CDR3, as DNA: TGCGCCAGCAGGGAGAGACCAGGTGGTGGCTACACCTTC.